These 31 T cell receptor beta chains came from one sample sequenced in a study of T-cell reconstitution after alpha-beta-depleted transplantation in children (dated by TCRdb to 2016 to 2017). The treatment or condition label corresponds to: allogeneic hematopoietic cell transplantation with graft depleted of TCRalphabeta T cells and CD19 B cells. Library preparation used PCR. For sequencing, an Illumina HiSeq 2500 was employed. Molecular barcoding was employed in the preparation of TCR libraries, with unique molecular identifiers being used to normalize TCRbeta repertoire quantification. TCRdb handled the public reads itself, with Q25 trimming in fastp and clone calling in MiXCR, and kept productive beta chains. Under each unique CDR3 protein, matching rows form one entry showing the most common genes and DNA. Present in this sample are about 70,000 distinct CDR3 sequences, approximately 11% of which were seen just once. Of the sample, approximately 13% falls within the top ten clones.

Sequencing used PBMCs, obtained before TCRalphabeta/CD19-depleted stem cell transplant. The receptors shown here come from a boy younger than 18 with acute myeloid leukemia, due to receive a stem cell transplant.

This clonotype was detected a few times. The J gene is TRBJ2-5, the V gene TRBV29-1, with a possible D match to TRBD2 (5 bases). The CDR3 has 14 amino acids. V was trimmed by 1 base and J by 3 bases, leaving 12 bases between them. CDR1 is SQVTM, CDR2 ANQGSEA, per germline. The CDR3 loop is CSVEGLSGEETQYF. As DNA, the CDR3 is TGCAGCGTTGAAGGCTTGTCCGGGGAAGAGACCCAGTACTTC. The complete variable domain, with remaining parts taken from reference TRBV29-1 and TRBJ2-5, reads SAVISQKPSRDICQRGTSLTIQCQVDSQVTMMFWYRQQPGQSLTLIATANQGSEATYESGFVIDKFPISRPNLTFSTLTVSNMSPEDSSIYLCSVEGLSGEETQYFGPGTRLLVL.

This clonotype was seen many times. The V gene is TRBV18, the J gene TRBJ1-5; 7 bases fit TRBD1. Looked up from germline, CDR1 is KGHSH and CDR2 is LQKENI. The V and J ends lost 9 bases and 6 bases, in that order; junction bases with no gene match: 8. The CDR3 consists of 13 residues. The DNA of the CDR3 is TGTGCCAGTCAACAGGGGTTGGCTCAGCCCCAGCATTTT. It encodes CASQQGLAQPQHF.

This clonotype was observed many times. The rearrangement uses TRBV30 and TRBJ2-7; weak D call: TRBD2 (5 bases). Trimming cost V 2 bases and J 7 bases, with 6 bases left between them. Germline CDR1 GTSNPN, CDR2 SVGIG (reference sequence). This CDR3 has 10 amino acids. In nucleotides, the CDR3 is TGTGCCTGGAGTACGGGAGAGCAGTACTTC. It encodes CAWSTGEQYF.

The gene calls are TRBV20-1 and TRBJ2-5; TRBD2 aligns across 8 bases. The CDR3 extends over 13 amino acids. J was trimmed by 6 bases and V by 6 bases; bases with no gene match: 9. The germline V gene encodes CDR1 DFQATT and CDR2 SNEGSKA (reference sequence). The CDR3 reads CSAAGTSRKTQYF. CDR3 sequence (DNA): TGCAGTGCCGCCGGGACTAGTAGAAAGACCCAGTACTTC.

This clonotype was seen many times. The chain employs TRBV15 and TRBJ2-3; 9 bases fit TRBD2. From germline, CDR1 is LNHNV and CDR2 YYDKDF (reference sequence). This CDR3 is 16 amino acids long. Trimming cost V 5 bases and J 3 bases; bases outside gene matches: 9. The CDR3, as DNA: TGTGCCACCAGCCCCCGGGGTAGCGGGAGAACAGATACGCAGTATTTT. It translates to CATSPRGSGRTDTQYF.

This clonotype appeared many times. CDR3 sequence reads: CASSFAGGQETQYF. CDR3 in DNA: TGTGCCAGCAGCTTTGCGGGGGGGCAAGAGACCCAGTACTTC. V usage is TRBV5-6 and J usage is TRBJ2-5, with 9 bases fitting TRBD2. The CDR3 sequence is 14 residues long. Trimming removed 2 bases from V and 2 bases from J; junction bases left unmatched: 1. CDR1 is SGHDT, CDR2 YYEEEE, per germline.

This clonotype was seen more than once but under ten times. In nucleotides, the CDR3 is TGTGCCAGTAGTTTCCGTTCCGGGACGGGCTACGAGCAGTACTTC. This translates into CASSFRSGTGYEQYF. The chain recombines TRBV19 with TRBJ2-7; either TRBD1 or TRBD2 may supply D (5 bases each). Germline-derived CDR1 and CDR2 are LNHDA and SQIVND (reference sequence). Trimming shortened V by 5 bases and J by 3 bases, and 17 bases separated the two germline ends. The CDR3 is 15 amino acids. Drawing the rest from reference TRBV19 and TRBJ2-7, the complete variable domain is DGGITQSPKYLFRKEGQNVTLSCEQNLNHDAMYWYRQDPGQGLRLIYYSQIVNDFQKGDIAEGYSVSREKKESFPLTVTSAQKNPTAFYLCASSFRSGTGYEQYFGPGTRLTVT.

The chain carries TRBV10-1 and TRBJ1-1; D not certain. The CDR3 consists of 14 residues. The V and J ends lost 3 bases and 1 base respectively, with 9 bases between them. Per the germline V gene, CDR1 is WNHNN and CDR2 is SYGVQD (reference sequence). The CDR3 bases are TGCGCCAGCAGTGAACTGGCGACGAACACTGAAGCTTTCTTT. Protein product: CASSELATNTEAFF.

This clonotype was seen at least ten times. V gene TRBV6-6 combines with J gene TRBJ2-7; 8 bases map to TRBD1. The CDR3 extends over 13 amino acids. The J segment lost 1 base and the V segment lost 5 bases, leaving 1 base of the junction unmatched. CDR1 MNHNY and CDR2 SVGAGI come from the germline V gene (reference sequence). The CDR3 protein is CASSRDRSYEQYF. The CDR3 coding sequence is TGTGCCAGCAGTCGGGACAGGTCCTACGAGCAGTACTTC.

This clonotype has at least ten counts. The chain is built from TRBV20-1 and TRBJ1-6; 7 nucleotides match TRBD1. Unmatched junction bases numbered 18, after V lost 0 bases and J lost 7 bases. Germline CDR1 DFQATT, CDR2 SNEGSKA (reference sequence). The CDR3 has 19 amino acids. The CDR3 here is CSARDVSTTGFTRNSPLHF. The DNA for the CDR3 is TGCAGTGCTAGAGATGTCTCTACGACAGGGTTCACCCGAAATTCACCCCTCCACTTT.

This clonotype has ten or more counts. The chain has TRBV6-5 and TRBJ2-1; 11 bases match TRBD2. Germline lookup yields CDR1 MNHEY and CDR2 SVGAGI. Germline trimming cut 3 bases from V and 3 bases from J; bases unmatched to any gene: 4. The CDR3 spans 16 residues. The CDR3 nucleotides read TGTGCCAGCAGTTATTCTAGCGGGAGGAACTACAATGAGCAGTTCTTC. This sequence encodes CASSYSSGRNYNEQFF.

This clonotype was counted once. J is TRBJ2-3 and V is TRBV4-3, with TRBD2 as a possible D gene (6 bases). CDR1 is LGHNA and CDR2 is YSLEER in the germline V gene. The ends were cut back, 1 base at V and 4 bases at J, with 6 bases in the middle. The CDR3 runs 13 residues. CDR3 sequence (DNA): TGCGCCAGCAGCCAAGCGGGAGCAGATACGCAGTATTTT. It is translated as CASSQAGADTQYF.

Many counts were recorded for this clonotype. The rearrangement uses TRBV6-1 and TRBJ2-3; no clear D. The CDR3 extends over 15 amino acids. Germline-derived CDR1 and CDR2 are MNHNS and SASEGT. V lost 5 bases and J lost 0, with 12 bases in between. The CDR3 reads CASSPRGPSTDTQYF. The CDR3 region has the DNA TGTGCCAGCAGTCCCCGTGGTCCTAGCACAGATACGCAGTATTTT.

This sequence joins TRBV10-3 and TRBJ2-5, with a tentative D call TRBD2 (5 bases). The germline V gene has CDR1 ENHRY and CDR2 SYGVKD. The CDR3 sequence is 12 residues long. The CDR3 spells CVAAGPKETQYF. The CDR3 DNA is TGTGTCGCCGCGGGCCCCAAAGAGACCCAGTACTTC.

This clonotype was seen a handful of times. This chain connects TRBV6-5 to TRBJ1-2, with D unclear. Germline CDR1 is MNHEY and CDR2 is SVGAGI. CDR3 length: 13 residues. V was cut by 5 bases and J by 6 bases, with 13 bases left in between. CDR3 region: CASSRDSIDGYTF. The CDR3 DNA is TGTGCCAGCAGTCGTGATTCGATCGATGGCTACACCTTC.

This clonotype has ten or more counts. The DNA for the CDR3 is TGCGCCAGCAGCTTGGTAGGGACAGTGCAAGAGACCCAGTACTTC. Translation: CASSLVGTVQETQYF. J is TRBJ2-5 and V is TRBV5-1, with 7 nucleotides matching TRBD1. The germline gives CDR1 SGHRS, CDR2 YFSETQ. V lost 0 bases to trimming and J lost 2 bases; unmatched junction nucleotides: 4. This CDR3 spans 15 amino acids.

This clonotype showed up many times. CDR3 nucleotides: TGCAGCGTTGAAGGGAGGGCTAGCGCCCACAATGAGCAGTTCTTC. This encodes CSVEGRASAHNEQFF. The gene calls are TRBV29-1 and TRBJ2-1, with a tentative D call TRBD2 (6 bases). Germline loops: CDR1 SQVTM, CDR2 ANQGSEA. This CDR3 has 15 amino acids. The ends were cut back, 1 base at V and 5 bases at J, with 15 bases in the middle.

This clonotype was counted at least ten times. This rearrangement joins TRBV6-5 to TRBJ1-5; D gene uncertain. Between the trimmed V and J ends, which lost 0 bases and 3 bases, there was a span of 6 bases. The germline CDR1 and CDR2 sequences are MNHEY and SVGAGI. This CDR3 region has 14 residues. The CDR3 nucleotides read TGTGCCAGCAGTTACTCAGGCTACAATCAGCCCCAGCATTTT. Translated, it gives CASSYSGYNQPQHF.

For this clonotype: This clone may be a read error of a much larger clone one base away. The chain uses TRBV11-2 and TRBJ2-1; TRBD1 matches at 10 bases. CDR3 length: 14 residues. V dropped 4 bases and J dropped 15; count of bases not matched to a gene: 12. Per the germline V gene, CDR1 is SGHAT and CDR2 is FQNNGV. The CDR3 DNA is TGTGCCAGCAGCTATCGTGATCGGGGACAGGGGATGTTCTTC. Its translation: CASSYRDRGQGMFF.

This clonotype was found many times. This chain connects TRBV3-1 to TRBJ1-1; D unclear. Germline CDR1 and CDR2: LGHDT and YNNKEL (reference sequence). The CDR3 contains 13 residues. V was clipped by 3 bases and J by 4 bases, with 9 bases between them. The CDR3 DNA is TGTGCCAGCAGCCAGAAGGGTAGCACTGAAGCTTTCTTT. Its protein is CASSQKGSTEAFF.

This clonotype was picked up many times. The rearrangement links TRBV12-3 or TRBV12-4 to TRBJ1-2; D is undetermined. CDR3 length equals 15 residues. V was cut by 6 bases and J by 0 bases, with 14 bases left in between. The CDR3 nucleotides read TGTGCCAGCAGCCCCCTTAGCTCCCCTAACTATGGCTACACCTTC. Translating gives CASSPLSSPNYGYTF.

This clonotype was seen repeatedly, ten times or more. This rearrangement joins TRBV6-5 to TRBJ2-7, with TRBD1 identical over 7 bases. This CDR3 region has 14 residues. Germline V lookup: CDR1 MNHEY, CDR2 SVGAGI. J was trimmed by 6 bases and V by 4 bases; bases with no gene match: 9. As DNA, the CDR3 is TGTGCCAGCAGTTCTCGACAGGGTCCTAGCGAGCAGTACGTC. It encodes CASSSRQGPSEQYV.

This rearrangement joins TRBV20-1 to TRBJ2-2, with 7 bases fitting TRBD2. Looked up from germline, CDR1 is DFQATT and CDR2 is SNEGSKA (reference sequence). The CDR3 is 15 residues long. V dropped 6 bases and J dropped 4; count of bases not matched to a gene: 11. Written as DNA, the CDR3 is TGCAGTGCCCAACGCGGGAGAACGGCCACCGGGGAGCTGTTTTTT. It yields the protein CSAQRGRTATGELFF.

This clonotype was picked up many times. The gene calls are TRBV7-9 and TRBJ1-6; D perhaps matches TRBD1 (5 bases). Looked up from germline, CDR1 is SEHNR and CDR2 is FQNEAQ (reference sequence). CDR3 length equals 16 residues. Between the trimmed V and J ends, which lost 5 bases and 4 bases, there was a span of 15 bases. The CDR3: CASSPDMGGYNSPLHF. In DNA form, the CDR3 reads TGTGCCAGCAGCCCAGATATGGGGGGTTATAATTCACCCCTCCACTTT.

This clonotype was picked up many times. This chain connects TRBV4-3 to TRBJ2-1; TRBD2 aligns across 10 bases. Per germline, CDR1 LGHNA and CDR2 YSLEER. The CDR3 covers 14 residues. Germline trimming cut 8 bases from V and 4 bases from J; bases unmatched to any gene: 5. In nucleotides, the CDR3 is TGCGCCAGCGGCAAGACTAGCGGGTACAATGAGCAGTTCTTC. As protein: CASGKTSGYNEQFF.

Many counts were recorded for this clonotype. DNA of the CDR3: TGCAGCGTTGCCAGAGGGGCCCGAGAGACCCAGTACTTC. Its protein product is CSVARGARETQYF. The chain is built from TRBV29-1 and TRBJ2-5; D is possibly TRBD1 or TRBD2 (5 bases each). The ends were cut back, 4 bases at V and 4 bases at J, with 13 bases in the middle. Germline CDR1 SQVTM, CDR2 ANQGSEA. The CDR3 sequence is 13 residues long.

There are many counts of this clonotype. V is TRBV12-3 or TRBV12-4 and J is TRBJ2-7; 12 positions agree with TRBD2. Trimming cost V 5 bases and J 7 bases; bases outside gene matches: 9. The CDR3 loop spans 15 amino acids. The DNA of the CDR3 is TGTGCCAGCAGTCCTCGACTAGCGGGAGAGTATGAGCAGTACTTC. Translating gives CASSPRLAGEYEQYF.

V is TRBV27 and J is TRBJ1-2; 8 nucleotides match TRBD1. After removal of 5 bases from V and 4 bases from J, the junction contained 6 bases not matched to a gene. Germline V gene sequence: CDR1 MNHEY, CDR2 SMNVEV (reference sequence). This CDR3 spans 14 amino acids. The CDR3 region is CASSPQGAVYGYTF. CDR3 nucleotide sequence: TGTGCCAGCAGTCCTCAGGGGGCGGTCTATGGCTACACCTTC.

This chain joins TRBV6-6 and TRBJ2-5; a possible D gene is TRBD2 (6 bases). V was cut by 8 bases and J by 3 bases, with 19 bases left in between. The CDR3 is 15 residues long. Germline CDR1 MNHNY, CDR2 SVGAGI (reference sequence). CDR3 sequence: CASAPGLLTKETQYF. The DNA of the CDR3 is TGTGCCAGCGCCCCAGGACTACTCACTAAAGAGACCCAGTACTTC.

This clonotype was seen ten or more times. This rearrangement joins TRBV7-6 to TRBJ1-2; D ambiguous. CDR3 size: 13 residues. The V gene's germline CDR1 is SGHVS and CDR2 FNYEAQ. V was trimmed by 4 bases and J by 4 bases, leaving 10 bases between them. This chain's CDR3 is CASSSPGSYGYTF. CDR3 bases: TGTGCCAGCAGCTCACCAGGAAGCTATGGCTACACCTTC.

At least ten counts were recorded for this clonotype. The CDR3 loop reads CASDLEGTDTQYF. As DNA, the CDR3 is TGTGCCAGCGACCTCGAGGGCACAGATACGCAGTATTTT. The chain combines TRBV12-3 or TRBV12-4 with TRBJ2-3, with D hard to call. The CDR3 covers 13 residues. Trimming took off 8 bases at V and 1 base at J, with 10 bases between the two ends.